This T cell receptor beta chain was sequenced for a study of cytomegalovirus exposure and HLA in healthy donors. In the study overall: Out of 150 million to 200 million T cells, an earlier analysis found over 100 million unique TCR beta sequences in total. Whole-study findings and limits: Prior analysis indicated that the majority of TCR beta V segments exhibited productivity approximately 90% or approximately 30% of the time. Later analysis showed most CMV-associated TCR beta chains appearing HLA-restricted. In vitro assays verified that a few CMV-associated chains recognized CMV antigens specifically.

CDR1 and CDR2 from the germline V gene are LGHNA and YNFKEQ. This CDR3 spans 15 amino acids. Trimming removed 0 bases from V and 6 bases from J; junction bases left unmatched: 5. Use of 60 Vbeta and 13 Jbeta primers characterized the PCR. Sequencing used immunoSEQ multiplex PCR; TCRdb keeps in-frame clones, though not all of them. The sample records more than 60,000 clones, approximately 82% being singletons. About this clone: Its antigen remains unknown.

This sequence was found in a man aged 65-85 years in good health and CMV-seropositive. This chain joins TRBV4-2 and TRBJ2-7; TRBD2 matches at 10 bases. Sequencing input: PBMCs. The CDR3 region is CASSQDLLAGFEQYF. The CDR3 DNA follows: TGTGCCAGCAGCCAAGATCTACTAGCGGGGTTCGAGCAGTACTTC.